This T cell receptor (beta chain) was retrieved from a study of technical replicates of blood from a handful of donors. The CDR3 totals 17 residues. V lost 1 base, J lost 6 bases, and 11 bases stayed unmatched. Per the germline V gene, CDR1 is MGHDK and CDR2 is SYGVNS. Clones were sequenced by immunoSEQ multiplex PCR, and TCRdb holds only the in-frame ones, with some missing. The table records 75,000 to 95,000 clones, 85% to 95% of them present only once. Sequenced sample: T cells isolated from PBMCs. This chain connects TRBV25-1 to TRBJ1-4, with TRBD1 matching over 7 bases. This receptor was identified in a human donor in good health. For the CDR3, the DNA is TGTGCCAGCAGTGAATTGGGGACAGACCCCAGGGATGAAAAACTGTTTTTT. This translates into CASSELGTDPRDEKLFF. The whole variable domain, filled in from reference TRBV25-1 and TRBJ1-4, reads EADIYQTPRYLVIGTGKKITLECSQTMGHDKMYWYQQDPGMELHLIHYSYGVNSTEKGDLSSESTVSRIRTEHFPLTLESARPSHTSQYLCASSELGTDPRDEKLFFGSGTQLSVL.